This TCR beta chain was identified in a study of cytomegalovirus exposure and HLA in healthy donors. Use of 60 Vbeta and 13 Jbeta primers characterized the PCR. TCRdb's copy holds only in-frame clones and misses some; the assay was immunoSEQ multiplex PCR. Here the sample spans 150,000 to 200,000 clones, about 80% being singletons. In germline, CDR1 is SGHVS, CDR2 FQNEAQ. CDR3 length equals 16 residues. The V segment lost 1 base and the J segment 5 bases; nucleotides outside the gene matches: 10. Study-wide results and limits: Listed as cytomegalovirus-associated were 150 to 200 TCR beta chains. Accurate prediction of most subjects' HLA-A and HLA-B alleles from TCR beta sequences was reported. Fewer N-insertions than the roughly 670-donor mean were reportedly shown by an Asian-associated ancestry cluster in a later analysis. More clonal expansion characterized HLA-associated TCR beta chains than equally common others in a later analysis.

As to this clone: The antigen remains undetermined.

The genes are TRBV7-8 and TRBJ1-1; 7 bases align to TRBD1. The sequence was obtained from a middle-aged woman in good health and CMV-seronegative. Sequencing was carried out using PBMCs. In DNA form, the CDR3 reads TGTGCCAGCAGCTTAGGGTTAGGGGGCTTGAGGACTGAAGCTTTCTTT. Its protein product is CASSLGLGGLRTEAFF.